These T cell receptor beta chains were read from a single sample in a study of cytotoxic CD8 clonotypes in ibrutinib-treated CLL. Produced via immunoSEQ multiplex PCR; TCRdb's table is partial and in-frame only. The sample includes 160,000 or so clones, roughly 90% seen only once; the top ten take 3%. The sequencing used PBMCs, collected at disease progression, from a patient treated with ibrutinib. Receptors were obtained from a human donor with chronic lymphocytic leukemia. CDR3s include the opening cysteine and the closing phenylalanine or tryptophan. Fields, in order: CDR3 protein, CDR3 DNA, D gene, V gene, clone size, J gene. The D gene is left open where the match is weak. A clone size is listed for some rows: how often the clone was seen (once, few, many), or a class if it is expanded.

CDR3: CASSLVGVLNTEAFF; DNA: TGTGCCAGCAGCTTGGTTGGGGTCCTTAACACTGAAGCTTTCTTT; D: -; V: TRBV5-6; size: few; J: TRBJ1-1
CDR3: CAISEPERQNTGELFF; DNA: TGTGCCATCAGTGAGCCGGAGAGGCAGAACACCGGGGAGCTGTTTTTT; D: -; V: TRBV10-3; size: -; J: TRBJ2-2
CDR3: CASSVPRQGEFRYEQYF; DNA: TGTGCCAGCAGCGTCCCCCGTCAGGGAGAATTTCGCTACGAGCAGTACTTC; D: -; V: TRBV11-1; size: -; J: TRBJ2-7
CDR3: CASRERDYHSTDTQYF; DNA: TGTGCCAGCAGGGAACGGGACTACCATAGCACAGATACGCAGTATTTT; D: TRBD2; V: TRBV2; size: few; J: TRBJ2-3
CDR3: CASEKNYGYTF; DNA: TGTGCTTCAGAGAAAAACTATGGCTACACCTTC; D: -; V: TRBV25-1; size: -; J: TRBJ1-2
CDR3: CASRKRDRSFQETQYF; DNA: TGTGCCAGCCGCAAACGGGACAGGTCCTTCCAAGAGACCCAGTACTTC; D: TRBD1; V: TRBV5-7; size: -; J: TRBJ2-5
CDR3: CASSSTGLYGYTF; DNA: TGTGCCAGCAGTTCTACAGGGCTCTATGGCTACACCTTC; D: -; V: TRBV6-5; size: few; J: TRBJ1-2
CDR3: CASSALPGLADNEQFF; DNA: TGTGCCAGCAGCGCCCTCCCGGGACTAGCGGACAATGAGCAGTTCTTC; D: TRBD2; V: TRBV9; size: -; J: TRBJ2-1
CDR3: CASSQSGGLSKNIQYF; DNA: TGCGCCAGCAGCCAATCGGGGGGCTTATCCAAAAACATTCAGTACTTC; D: -; V: TRBV4-1; size: few; J: TRBJ2-4
CDR3: CASSTGQRNNSPLHF; DNA: TGTGCCAGTTCCACGGGACAGAGGAATAATTCACCCCTCCACTTT; D: TRBD1; V: TRBV6-5; size: -; J: TRBJ1-6
CDR3: CASSGRETQYF; DNA: TGTGCCAGCAGCGGACGGGAGACCCAGTACTTC; D: -; V: TRBV5-5; size: -; J: TRBJ2-5
CDR3: CASSPGSRQYF; DNA: TGTGCCAGCAGCCCAGGGTCAAGGCAGTACTTC; D: -; V: TRBV9; size: -; J: TRBJ2-7
CDR3: CASKPGQPSFSYTF; DNA: TGTGCCAGTAAACCGGGACAGCCATCATTCTCCTACACCTTC; D: TRBD1; V: TRBV6-1; size: few; J: TRBJ1-2
CDR3: CASSWDLANEQFF; DNA: TGTGCCAGCAGCTGGGACTTGGCCAATGAGCAGTTCTTC; D: -; V: TRBV11-3; size: -; J: TRBJ2-1
CDR3: CASTSSSNQPQHF; DNA: TGTGCCAGCACCTCTAGCAGCAATCAGCCCCAGCATTTT; D: -; V: TRBV6-5; size: once; J: TRBJ1-5
CDR3: CASSEASGRYNEQFF; DNA: TGTGCCAGTAGTGAGGCTAGCGGGAGGTACAATGAGCAGTTCTTC; D: TRBD2; V: TRBV19; size: -; J: TRBJ2-1
CDR3: CASNPGQGNRFNQPQHF; DNA: TGTGCCAGTAACCCCGGACAGGGAAATAGGTTCAATCAGCCCCAGCATTTT; D: TRBD1; V: TRBV19; size: -; J: TRBJ1-5
CDR3: CASSQGSNQPQHF; DNA: TGTGCCAGCAGTCAGGGAAGCAATCAGCCCCAGCATTTT; D: -; V: TRBV28; size: -; J: TRBJ1-5
CDR3: CASSMNRLSSGNTIYF; DNA: TGTGCCAGTAGTATGAACAGGCTTTCTTCTGGAAACACCATATATTTT; D: -; V: TRBV19; size: -; J: TRBJ1-3
CDR3: CASSSGRARDTQYF; DNA: TGTGCCAGTAGTAGCGGGAGGGCCCGAGATACGCAGTATTTT; D: TRBD2; V: TRBV19; size: -; J: TRBJ2-3
CDR3: CSVEGGLAGMGEQFF; DNA: TGCAGCGTTGAAGGTGGACTAGCGGGAATGGGTGAGCAGTTCTTC; D: TRBD2; V: TRBV29-1; size: -; J: TRBJ2-1
CDR3: CASSVTSGTDTQYF; DNA: TGTGCCAGCAGCGTCACTAGCGGCACAGATACGCAGTATTTT; D: TRBD2; V: TRBV9; size: -; J: TRBJ2-3
CDR3: CASSGAPEGELFF; DNA: TGTGCCAGCAGTGGAGCCCCTGAAGGGGAACTGTTTTTT; D: -; V: TRBV6-1; size: few; J: TRBJ1-4
CDR3: CASSQGRDKGTGELFF; DNA: TGTGCCAGCAGCCAAGGCCGGGACAAAGGGACCGGGGAGCTGTTTTTT; D: -; V: TRBV7-9; size: once; J: TRBJ2-2
CDR3: CASSTGGEETQYF; DNA: TGCGCCAGCAGCACAGGGGGCGAAGAGACCCAGTACTTC; D: TRBD1; V: TRBV10-1; size: -; J: TRBJ2-5